Sequencing of this TCR beta chain was carried out in a study of tumor-infiltrating lymphocytes in localized non-small cell lung cancer. Clones were read by immunoSEQ multiplex PCR, and TCRdb kept only the in-frame ones, dropping some. The repertoire consists of approximately 4,900 clones, with around 69% occurring once and the leading ten covering 60% to 65%. The CDR3 extends over 17 amino acids. V was pared by 6 bases and J by 0 bases, with 14 bases of the junction left unmatched. CDR1 is SQVTM, CDR2 ANQGSEA, per germline. This TCR derives from a human donor with non-small cell lung cancer. The sequenced material came from lung tumor tissue. The chain recombines TRBV29-1 with TRBJ1-5, with 7 bases identical to TRBD1. CDR3 sequence: CSVVFEGQIFSNQPQHF. Here the CDR3 DNA reads TGCAGCGTGGTCTTTGAGGGACAGATCTTTAGCAATCAGCCCCAGCATTTT.